Below are 9 T cell receptor beta chains sequenced from a single sample in a study of STAT5B mutations in CD4+ large granular lymphocyte leukemia. Libraries were prepared by immunoSEQ multiplex PCR; TCRdb keeps only in-frame clonotypes and omits some of them. In the table there are some 30,000 clones, approximately 76% of which are singletons. Sequenced sample: CD4+ T cells from blood buffy coats. The receptors come from a human donor in good health.

The chain recombines TRBV28 with TRBJ1-3; TRBD1 aligns across 8 bases. The junction had 6 bases not matched to a gene; V was cut back by 6 bases and J by 2 bases. There are 15 residues in the CDR3. Germline CDR1 and CDR2: MDHEN and SYDVKM. The DNA of the CDR3 is TGTGCCAGCAGCCGGGGGACAGGCACTGGAAACACCATATATTTT. Translation: CASSRGTGTGNTIYF.

V usage is TRBV11-2 and J usage is TRBJ2-7, with 9 nucleotides matching TRBD1. CDR3 length: 14 amino acids. Looked up from germline, CDR1 is SGHAT and CDR2 is FQNNGV. V dropped 1 base and J dropped 7; count of bases not matched to a gene: 5. The DNA for the CDR3 is TGTGCCAGCAGCTTAGGGGACAGGGTTGGGGAGCAGTACTTC. This gives the protein CASSLGDRVGEQYF.

This sequence joins TRBV6-5 and TRBJ1-6, with D possibly matching TRBD1 (6 bases). Trimming took 5 bases from V and 11 from J, leaving 16 bases between them. Per germline, CDR1 MNHEY and CDR2 SVGAGI. The CDR3 is 14 amino acids. The CDR3 protein is CASSHQGLGAPLHF. CDR3 DNA sequence: TGTGCCAGCAGTCATCAGGGGCTCGGGGCACCCCTCCACTTT.

This clone was counted between two and nine times. The chain carries TRBV6-1 and TRBJ1-6, with a tentative D call TRBD1 (5 bases). Germline lookup yields CDR1 MNHNS and CDR2 SASEGT. The CDR3 is 15 residues long. V lost 6 bases and J 0 bases, leaving 9 bases between the germline ends. CDR3 DNA sequence: TGTGCCAGCAGCCCCGACAGCTCCTATAATTCACCCCTCCACTTT. Translated, it gives CASSPDSSYNSPLHF.

The chain employs TRBV2 and TRBJ2-5; the match to TRBD2 covers 13 bases. V trimming: 7 bases; J trimming: 4 bases; junction bases outside the gene matches: 6. Germline V gene lookup returns CDR1 SNHLY and CDR2 FYNNEI. There are 15 residues in the CDR3. The CDR3 DNA is TGTGCCAGCACTAAACTAGCGGGGGGGCCAGAGACCCAGTACTTC. Translated, it gives CASTKLAGGPETQYF.

V is TRBV7-2 and J is TRBJ2-5, with D possibly TRBD2 on 5 matching bases. The CDR3 extends over 12 amino acids. Germline CDR1 is SGHTA and CDR2 is FQGNSA. V lost 5 bases, J lost 5 bases, and 9 bases lay in between. The CDR3 nucleotides read TGTGCCAGCAGCATCTCGGGGGAGACCCAGTACTTC. This translates into CASSISGETQYF.

The chain links TRBV6-5 to TRBJ1-2; a possible D gene is TRBD1 (5 bases). V was pared by 5 bases and J by 6 bases, with 16 bases between. Germline CDR1 reads MNHEY; CDR2 reads SVGAGI. The CDR3 spans 14 residues. The CDR3 coding sequence is TGTGCCAGCAGTCGCTCCAGGCAGGGAAATGGCTACACCTTC. Its translation: CASSRSRQGNGYTF.

The CDR3 loop reads CATSEGQGIYEQYF. CDR3 DNA sequence: TGTGCCACCAGCGAGGGACAGGGGATCTACGAGCAGTACTTC. The rearrangement joins TRBV15 to TRBJ2-7; 10 nucleotides agree with TRBD1. CDR1 and CDR2 (germline): LNHNV, YYDKDF (reference sequence). The J segment lost 3 bases and the V segment lost 5 bases, leaving 4 bases of the junction unmatched. The CDR3 length is 14 residues.

J is TRBJ2-4 and V is TRBV10-1, with D perhaps assigned TRBD1 or TRBD2 (5 bases each). Per the germline V gene, CDR1 is WNHNN and CDR2 is SYGVQD (reference sequence). Trimming left V 0 bases short and J 7 bases short, with 13 bases between. The CDR3 is 15 residues long. CDR3 residues: CASSESRGEGNIQYF. The CDR3 DNA reads TGCGCCAGCAGTGAGTCGAGGGGAGAGGGTAACATTCAGTACTTC.